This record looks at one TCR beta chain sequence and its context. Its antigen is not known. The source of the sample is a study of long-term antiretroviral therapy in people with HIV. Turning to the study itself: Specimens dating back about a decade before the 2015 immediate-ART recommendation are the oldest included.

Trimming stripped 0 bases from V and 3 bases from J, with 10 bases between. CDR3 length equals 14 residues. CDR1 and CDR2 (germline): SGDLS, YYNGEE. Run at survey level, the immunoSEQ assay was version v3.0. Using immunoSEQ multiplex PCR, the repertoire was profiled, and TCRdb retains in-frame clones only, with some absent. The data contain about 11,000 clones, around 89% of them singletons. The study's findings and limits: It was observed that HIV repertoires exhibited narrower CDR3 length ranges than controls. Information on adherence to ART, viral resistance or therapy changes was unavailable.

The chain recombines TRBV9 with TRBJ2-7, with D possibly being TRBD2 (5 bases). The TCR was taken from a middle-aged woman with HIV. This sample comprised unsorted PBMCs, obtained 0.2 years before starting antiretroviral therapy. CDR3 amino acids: CASSVGGEGYEQYF. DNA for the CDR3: TGTGCCAGCAGCGTAGGGGGAGAGGGCTACGAGCAGTACTTC.